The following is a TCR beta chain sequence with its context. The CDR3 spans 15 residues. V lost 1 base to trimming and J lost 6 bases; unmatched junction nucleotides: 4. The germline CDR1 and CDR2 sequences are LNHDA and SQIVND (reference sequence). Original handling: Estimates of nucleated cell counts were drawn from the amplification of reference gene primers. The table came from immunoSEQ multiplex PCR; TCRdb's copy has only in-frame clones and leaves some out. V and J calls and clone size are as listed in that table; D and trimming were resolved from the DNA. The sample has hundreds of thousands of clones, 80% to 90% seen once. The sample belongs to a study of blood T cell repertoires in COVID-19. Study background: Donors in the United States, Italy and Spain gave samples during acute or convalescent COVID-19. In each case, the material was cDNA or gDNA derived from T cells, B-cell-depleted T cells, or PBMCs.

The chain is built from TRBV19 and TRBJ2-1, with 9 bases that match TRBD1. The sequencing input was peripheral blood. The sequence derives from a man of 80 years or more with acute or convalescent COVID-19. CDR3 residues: CASSIGTGEPNEQFF. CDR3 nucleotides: TGTGCCAGTAGTATAGGGACAGGGGAGCCCAATGAGCAGTTCTTC.